This T cell receptor (beta chain) came from a study of PD-L1 blockade in urothelial cancer listed by TCRdb under 2017. A note on the overall study: Therapy was started around 2014 for all patients, and atezolizumab 1,200 mg was administered intravenously every 3 weeks. Blood samples were analyzed 3 weeks after the start of treatment (second dose) and 6 weeks after the start of treatment. Around 30 patients had pretreatment blood TCR-seq, about 25 had at least one posttreatment blood collection, and about 25 had tumor TCR-seq. The study, an exploratory multi-omic analysis, examined somatic, immune and clinical correlates of response to PD-L1 blockade with atezolizumab in urothelial cancer. Durable clinical benefit meant progression-free survival longer than 6 months, and TCR features were also tested against progression-free and overall survival. Blood samples gave median yields of around 140,000 T cells and 80,000 or so unique TCRs, along with a median clonality of around 0.08. In the same patients who had TCR sequencing, pretreatment tumors also underwent whole exome sequencing and RNA sequencing. About 90% of the 29 patients were males with bladder-origin urothelial cancer, and about 65% of the roughly 29 reported a prior smoking history. About 10 patients achieved durable clinical benefit and approximately 20 did not. Patients had an ECOG performance status of 0 or 1 and had received between 0 and 3 prior chemotherapy regimens. TCR sequencing covered pretreatment tumor samples and matched, serially collected peripheral blood taken before and after atezolizumab treatment.

Inclusive of the bounding cysteine and phenylalanine, the CDR3 is 14 residues long. Just CDR3 DNA is preserved here, 42 bases in frame from base 1. After removal of 3 bases from V and 5 bases from J, the junction retains 4 bases not matched to a gene. Sequences LNHDA (CDR1) and SQIVND (CDR2) are obtained from the germline V gene (reference sequence). Broader findings and caveats from the paper: Patients with durable benefit showed greater expansion of tumor-associated TCR clones in peripheral blood 3 weeks after starting treatment (n = 22, p = 0.022). Because of the small sample size (n ≈ 29) and the many exploratory analyses performed, the results are intended to be regarded as hypothesis-generating. Improved progression-free and overall survival was found to be associated with pretreatment peripheral blood TCR clonality below the median.

This specimen's time point label, per the study, means: pretreatment peripheral blood. The cohort included about 29 patients with locally advanced or metastatic urothelial carcinoma who were treated at Memorial Sloan Kettering on a trial protocol. Peripheral blood mononuclear cells were collected pretreatment and during treatment, with between 1 and 8 total time points per patient. The Qiagen DNeasy Blood extraction kit was used to purify genomic DNA from total PBMCs and tumor samples. PBMCs were collected pretreatment and during treatment, and were isolated and stored as previously described. Synthetic TCR analog templates were spiked into each PCR so that absolute template abundance could be estimated from read counts. TCRbeta CDR3 regions were amplified from genomic DNA with bias-controlled V and J gene primers using the immunoSEQ assay. Rearranged TCRbeta segments were sequenced at approximately 20X coverage. Per the authors' processing: Clustering was used to correct sequencing errors, and CDR3s were annotated against IMGT to assign V, D and J genes. Downstream analyses used only productive TCRbeta rearrangements, leaving out any out-of-frame or stop-codon sequences. To compute clonality, Shannon entropy was normalized by the log of the number of unique productive sequences and then subtracted from one. Clones differing between time points or between blood and tumor were identified using Fisher's exact test with Benjamini-Hochberg correction, with an adjusted p below 0.01 applied as the threshold. In its TCRdb copy, this immuneACCESS table keeps in-frame sequences only and misses some clones. Where compared with another copy, unresolved V genes explain less than half of these, and the others have no known cause. D and trimming come from the DNA, and the V and J calls and clone size come from that table. In this sample the table shows roughly 43,000 clones, around 82% of which occur a single time. The ten largest clonotypes hold around 15% of the sample.

Comments on this clone: What this receptor recognizes is not known. No base qualities exist here, and no much larger clone lies one base off it.

The sequence was obtained from a man between 60 and 75 years old with urothelial cancer. The chain is encoded by TRBV19 joined to TRBJ2-7; 10 nucleotides in the junction match TRBD1. The specimen comprised PBMCs, sampled around atezolizumab (anti-PD-L1) treatment. The CDR3 has the sequence CASSMGQGIDEQYF. The DNA reads TGTGCCAGTAGTATGGGACAGGGGATAGACGAGCAGTACTTC.